This T cell receptor (beta chain) emerged from a study of T cells in Graves' hyperthyroidism and ophthalmopathy. Patients with uncontrolled infections, other autoimmune diseases, pregnancy or lactation were excluded. Amplification of TCR beta CDR3 regions used RNA as the template. The TCR CDR3 was amplified in a first-round RT-PCR using the HTBI primer set. One entry per CDR3 protein, called by TCRdb with MiXCR from the multiplex PCR reads. The profile covers 500,000 to 600,000 distinct CDR3 sequences, with around 45% appearing a single time and under 20% taken by the ten largest. Notes on the study in general: Ophthalmopathy was identified by the model a median around 6.9 months ahead of onset. Peripheral blood also featured most of the thyroid clonotypes expanded above 0.001.

To note about this clonotype: Antigen unknown.

CDR1 and CDR2 from the germline V gene are SGHRS and YFSETQ. V lost 4 bases and J lost 5; bases outside the gene matches: 10. CDR3 length: 16 residues. Sample: peripheral blood or thyroid tissue (not recorded which). The chain couples TRBV5-1 to TRBJ2-7, with 12 bases that match TRBD1. The receptor's source is an adult woman with Graves' disease, either hyperthyroidism or ophthalmopathy (not recorded which). In DNA form, the CDR3 reads TGCGCCAGCAGCCCGACGGCCGGGACAGGGGGCGACGAGCAGTACTTC. Protein product: CASSPTAGTGGDEQYF.